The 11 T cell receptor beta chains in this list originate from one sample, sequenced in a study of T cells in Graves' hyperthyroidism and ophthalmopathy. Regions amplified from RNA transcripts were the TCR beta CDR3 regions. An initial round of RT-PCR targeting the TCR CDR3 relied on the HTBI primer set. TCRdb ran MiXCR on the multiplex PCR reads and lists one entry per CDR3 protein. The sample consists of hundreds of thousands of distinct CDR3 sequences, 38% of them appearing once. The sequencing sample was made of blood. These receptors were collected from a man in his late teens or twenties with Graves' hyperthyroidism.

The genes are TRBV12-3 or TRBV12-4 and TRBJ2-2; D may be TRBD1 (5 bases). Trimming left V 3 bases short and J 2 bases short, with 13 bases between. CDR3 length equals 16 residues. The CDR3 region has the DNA TGTGCCAGCAGTTTTTGGACACCCGCTAACACCGGGGAGCTGTTTTTT. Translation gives CASSFWTPANTGELFF.

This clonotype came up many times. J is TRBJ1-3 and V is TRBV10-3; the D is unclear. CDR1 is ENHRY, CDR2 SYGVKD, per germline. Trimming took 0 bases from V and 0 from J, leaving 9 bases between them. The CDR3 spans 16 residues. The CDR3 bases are TGTGCCATCAGTGAGTCAGGAAGAAGCTCTGGAAACACCATATATTTT. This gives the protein CAISESGRSSGNTIYF.

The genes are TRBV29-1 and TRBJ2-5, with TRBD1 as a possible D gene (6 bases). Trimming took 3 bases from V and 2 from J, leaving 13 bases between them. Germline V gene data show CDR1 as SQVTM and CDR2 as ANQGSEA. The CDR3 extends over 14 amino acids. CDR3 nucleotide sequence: TGCAGCGTTGAGGGCGGACAGCCGCAAGAGACCCAGTACTTC. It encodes CSVEGGQPQETQYF.

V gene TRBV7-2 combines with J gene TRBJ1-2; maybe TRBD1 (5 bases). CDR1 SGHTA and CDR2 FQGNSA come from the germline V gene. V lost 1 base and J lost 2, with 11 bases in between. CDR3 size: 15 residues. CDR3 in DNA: TGTGCCAGCAGCTTAGGGTGGGGGGTCAACTATGGCTACACCTTC. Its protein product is CASSLGWGVNYGYTF. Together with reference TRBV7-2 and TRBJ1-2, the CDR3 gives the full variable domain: GAGVSQSPSNKVTEKGKDVELRCDPISGHTALYWYRQSLGQGLEFLIYFQGNSAPDKSGLPSDRFSAERTGGSVSTLTIQRTQQEDSAVYLCASSLGWGVNYGYTFGSGTRLTVV.

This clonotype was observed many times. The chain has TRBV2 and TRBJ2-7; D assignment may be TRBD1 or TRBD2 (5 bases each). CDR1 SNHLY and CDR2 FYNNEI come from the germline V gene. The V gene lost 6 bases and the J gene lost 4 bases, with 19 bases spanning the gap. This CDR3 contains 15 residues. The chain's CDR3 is CASRGGARAFYEQYF. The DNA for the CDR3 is TGTGCCAGCAGGGGTGGGGCGAGGGCATTTTACGAGCAGTACTTC.

CDR3 in amino acids: CSASRYRALSPTYEQYF. CDR3 sequence (DNA): TGCAGTGCTAGTAGGTACAGGGCCCTCTCCCCTACCTACGAGCAGTACTTC. The rearrangement joins TRBV20-1 to TRBJ2-7; D possibly corresponds to TRBD1 (6 bases). CDR3 length: 17 amino acids. Germline-derived CDR1 and CDR2 are DFQATT and SNEGSKA (reference sequence). V lost 3 bases to trimming and J lost 2 bases, with 23 bases between them.

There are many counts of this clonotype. CDR3: CSADGQGAEAFF. In DNA, the CDR3 is TGCAGTGCCGATGGACAGGGGGCTGAAGCTTTCTTT. The chain links TRBV20-1 to TRBJ1-1, with TRBD1 matching over 10 bases. Germline CDR1 DFQATT, CDR2 SNEGSKA (reference sequence). Trimming cost V 6 bases and J 6 bases; bases outside gene matches: 4. CDR3 size: 12 residues.

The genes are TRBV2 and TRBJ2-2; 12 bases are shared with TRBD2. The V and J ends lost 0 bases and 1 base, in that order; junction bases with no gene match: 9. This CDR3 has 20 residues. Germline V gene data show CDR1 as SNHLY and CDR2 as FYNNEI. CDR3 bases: TGTGCCAGCAGTGAAGCCCCTATTGGACTAGCGGGACTGAACACCGGGGAGCTGTTTTTT. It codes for CASSEAPIGLAGLNTGELFF.

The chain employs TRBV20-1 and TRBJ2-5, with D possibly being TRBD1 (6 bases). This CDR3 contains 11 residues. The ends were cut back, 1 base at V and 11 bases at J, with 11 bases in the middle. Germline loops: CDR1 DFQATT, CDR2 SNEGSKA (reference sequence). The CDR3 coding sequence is TGCAGTGCTAGAGGTGACAGGATACAGTACTTC. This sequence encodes CSARGDRIQYF.

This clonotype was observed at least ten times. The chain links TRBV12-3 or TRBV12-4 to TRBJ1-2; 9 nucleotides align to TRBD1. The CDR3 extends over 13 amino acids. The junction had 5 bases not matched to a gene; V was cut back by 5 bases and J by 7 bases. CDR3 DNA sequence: TGTGCCAGCAGTCCACAGGGGGCGACTGGCTACACCTTC. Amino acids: CASSPQGATGYTF.

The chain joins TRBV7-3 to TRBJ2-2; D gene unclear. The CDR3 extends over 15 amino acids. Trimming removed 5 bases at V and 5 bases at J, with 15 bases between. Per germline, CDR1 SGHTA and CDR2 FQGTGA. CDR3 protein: CASSPNGANTGELFF. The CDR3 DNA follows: TGTGCCAGCAGCCCAAATGGCGCTAATACCGGGGAGCTGTTTTTT. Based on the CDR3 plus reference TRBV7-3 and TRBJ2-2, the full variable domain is GAGVSQTPSNKVTEKGKYVELRCDPISGHTALYWYRQSLGQGPEFLIYFQGTGAADDSGLPNDRFFAVRPEGSVSTLKIQRTERGDSAVYLCASSPNGANTGELFFGEGSRLTVL.